Listed below are T cell receptor beta chains from one sample, sequenced in a study of T-cell reconstitution after alpha-beta-depleted transplantation in children. TCRdb itself ran the PCR reads through MiXCR, one entry per CDR3 protein. The sample comprises fewer than 550,000 distinct CDR3 sequences, over 10% of which are singletons, and around 15% rests with the top ten. The sample here was PBMCs, mostly from graft donor cells, taken 180 days after TCRalphabeta/CD19-depleted stem cell transplant. All receptors derive from a female patient aged 2-10 years who had a stem cell transplant for aplastic anemia, so the T cells may come from the graft donor. The conserved cysteine and the conserved F or W are not part of the CDR3 here.

v_gene,j_gene,CDR3aa
TRBV20-1,TRBJ2-3,SGAPGRADTQY
TRBV10-3,TRBJ2-7,AHRDSNEQY
TRBV2,TRBJ2-3,ASTYSKPRPTDTQY
TRBV24-1,TRBJ2-2,ATSPLGTIEEAGELF
TRBV15,TRBJ2-1,ATSRAGAGSDEQF
TRBV11-3,TRBJ2-3,ASSPRRVISAADTQY
TRBV11-1,TRBJ2-1,ASSLSPFQAGGRTYNEQF
TRBV12-3/TRBV12-4,TRBJ2-3,ASTLPGSHLY
TRBV13,TRBJ2-1,ASRWYNEQF
TRBV20-1,TRBJ2-3,SARDSSGSGTDTQY
TRBV20-1,TRBJ1-4,SASVRTEKLF
TRBV7-8,TRBJ2-1,ASSYDTSSYNEQF